This entry describes one T cell receptor beta chain. Its antigen is currently unknown. In TCRdb, the RT-PCR reads were re-called with MiXCR into one record per CDR3 protein. The profile shows about 160,000 distinct CDR3 sequences, around 9.9% of them singletons. These data are taken from a study of response to subunit inactivated influenza vaccine. There are 16 residues in the CDR3. The germline V and J ends were trimmed by 1 base and 8 bases, with 15 bases remaining between them. Germline values: CDR1 SEHNR, CDR2 FQNEAQ (reference sequence). Study-level findings and limits: Only a handful of new T cells, the authors suggested, are recruited with each seasonal influenza vaccination.

The specimen comprised non-naive T cells sorted from PBMCs, sampled 45 days after vaccination. This receptor was identified in a man aged 45-60 years who received an inactivated influenza vaccine. The chain combines TRBV7-9 with TRBJ1-6, with D unclear. CDR3 bases: TGTGCCAGCAGCTTAGATCCCACCAGGTTTGATTCACCCCTCCACTTT. Translating it yields CASSLDPTRFDSPLHF.